Shown below are 21 T cell receptor beta chains from a single sample sequenced in a study of persistence of HIV-infected CD4 T cells. These receptors are not linked to any known antigen. The libraries were made with immunoSEQ version 4 in survey mode. Assay: immunoSEQ multiplex PCR; the TCRdb copy retains only in-frame clones and omits some. The repertoire holds approximately 31,000 clones, with about four fifths as singletons. Lysates of CMV-infected fibroblasts at 9 to 10 ug/mL stimulated these cells. Sorted nonresponding memory CD4+ T cells were CD40L-negative, CD69-negative, CD45RO-high. The sequencing used CD4+ T cells sorted from PBMCs after roughly 18-hour stimulation, collected from a patient who received antiretroviral therapy. The receptors shown here come from an adult man with HIV who was CMV-seropositive.

The rearrangement links TRBV5-1 to TRBJ2-3, with 7 bases fitting TRBD2. Germline V gene sequence: CDR1 SGHRS, CDR2 YFSETQ. This CDR3 is 15 amino acids long. The ends lost 0 bases at V and 0 bases at J; junction bases unmatched: 1. CDR3 residues: CASSLGLASTDTQYF. CDR3 bases: TGCGCCAGCAGCTTGGGACTAGCAAGCACAGATACGCAGTATTTT.

V gene TRBV15 combines with J gene TRBJ2-2, with TRBD1 matching 7 bases. CDR3 length: 14 amino acids. The V and J ends lost 3 bases and 7 bases, in that order; junction bases with no gene match: 5. CDR1 and CDR2 from the germline V gene are LNHNV and YYDKDF (reference sequence). The CDR3 reads CATSSFRDSGELFF. CDR3 nucleotide sequence: TGTGCCACCAGCAGTTTCCGGGACAGCGGGGAGCTGTTTTTT.

This chain joins TRBV5-1 and TRBJ2-2; perhaps TRBD2 as D (7 bases). The CDR3 length is 16 residues. Trimming stripped 9 bases from V and 2 bases from J, with 20 bases between. Germline CDR1 is SGHRS and CDR2 is YFSETQ. CDR3 sequence reads: CATARAGAQNTGELFF. In DNA form, the CDR3 reads TGCGCCACCGCACGCGCGGGGGCTCAAAACACCGGGGAGCTGTTTTTT.

The CDR3 region is CASSLTRDTEAFF. CDR3 DNA: TGTGCCAGCAGTCTAACGCGGGACACTGAAGCTTTCTTT. J is TRBJ1-1 and V is TRBV7-2; D not resolved. Deletions cut 6 bases from V and 3 bases from J, with 11 bases between. Germline loops: CDR1 SGHTA, CDR2 FQGNSA. The CDR3 runs to 13 residues.

The chain uses TRBV6-5 and TRBJ1-3; tentative D call: TRBD1 (6 bases). V lost 2 bases and J 0 bases, leaving 11 bases between the germline ends. The CDR3 sequence is 16 residues long. Looked up from germline, CDR1 is MNHEY and CDR2 is SVGAGI. CDR3 loop: CASSYQGLISGNTIYF. CDR3 in DNA: TGTGCCAGCAGTTACCAGGGGTTAATCTCTGGAAACACCATATATTTT.

CDR3 region: CASSPTRNSYEQYF. CDR3 coding DNA: TGTGCCAGCAGTCCGACACGGAACTCCTACGAGCAGTACTTC. This chain joins TRBV27 and TRBJ2-7, with D uncertain. The V end lost 5 bases, the J end lost 0 bases, and 11 bases lay between the germline ends. The germline gives CDR1 MNHEY, CDR2 SMNVEV (reference sequence). The CDR3 runs to 14 residues.

V usage is TRBV3-1 (or the pseudogene TRBV3-2) and J usage is TRBJ1-5, with TRBD1 matching over 8 bases. V shed 8 bases, J shed 5 bases, and the junction held 8 bases outside the gene matches. CDR3 length equals 14 residues. The V gene's germline CDR1 is LGHDT and CDR2 YNNKEL (reference sequence). The CDR3 reads CASSVGQGDQPQHF. CDR3 DNA: TGTGCCAGCTCAGTAGGACAGGGCGATCAGCCCCAGCATTTT.

V and J are TRBV27 and TRBJ2-5; TRBD1 agrees at 7 bases. V trimming: 4 bases; J trimming: 7 bases; junction bases outside the gene matches: 6. This CDR3 contains 13 residues. Germline V gene lookup returns CDR1 MNHEY and CDR2 SMNVEV (reference sequence). The CDR3 nucleotides read TGTGCCAGCAGTTGGACAGGAGACACGACCCAGTACTTC. This translates into CASSWTGDTTQYF.

This chain joins TRBV6-6 and TRBJ1-1; 12 bases are shared with TRBD1. CDR1 MNHNY and CDR2 SVGAGI come from the germline V gene (reference sequence). There are 18 residues in the CDR3. V shed 5 bases, J shed 0 bases, and the junction held 10 bases outside the gene matches. The CDR3 protein is CASSRPGTGGVMNTEAFF. Here the CDR3 DNA reads TGTGCCAGCAGTCGACCCGGGACAGGGGGCGTCATGAACACTGAAGCTTTCTTT.

This chain connects TRBV6-1 to TRBJ2-3; 7 bases line up with TRBD1. Germline V CDR1 and CDR2: MNHNS, SASEGT. The length of the CDR3 is 12 residues. V shed 6 bases, J shed 12 bases, and the junction held 9 bases outside the gene matches. The CDR3 DNA reads as TGTGCCAGCAGACTCCGGGACAGCCGACAGTATTTT. It translates to CASRLRDSRQYF.

The rearrangement links TRBV5-4 to TRBJ2-7, with TRBD1 as a possible D gene (5 bases). Germline CDR1 is SGHNT and CDR2 is YYREEE (reference sequence). The CDR3 loop spans 14 amino acids. The V end was cut by 4 bases, the J end by 1 base, with 12 bases between. In nucleotides, the CDR3 is TGTGCCAGCAGCCCGGTGGGGCGGTCCTACGAGCAGTACTTC. This gives the protein CASSPVGRSYEQYF.

To note about this clone: Sequence at one end of the junction differs from germline and may be a read error. The V gene is TRBV2, the J gene TRBJ1-1, with D uncertain. Germline lookup yields CDR1 SNHLY and CDR2 FYNNEI. This CDR3 has 14 residues. The CDR3 nucleotides read TGTGCCAGCAGTGAGTTTCTAGAAAGTGAGGGAAGGGCCTTT. Translation: CASSEFLESEGRAF.

The V and J genes are TRBV7-3 and TRBJ1-1, with 8 nucleotides matching TRBD1. CDR3 size: 14 residues. Germline assignment: CDR1 SGHTA and CDR2 FQGTGA. Trimming at V came to 5 bases and at J to 5 bases, leaving 7 bases not matched to a gene. CDR3 DNA: TGTGCCAGCAGCCAGGGGGCGCGGGGGACTGAAGCTTTCTTT. It translates to CASSQGARGTEAFF.

This clone occurred once. The chain joins TRBV15 to TRBJ1-5; no firm D call. Germline V gene sequence: CDR1 LNHNV, CDR2 YYDKDF (reference sequence). V lost 3 bases and J 4 bases, leaving 4 bases between the germline ends. The CDR3 runs to 12 residues. The CDR3 DNA follows: TGTGCCACCAGCAGGGGAAATCAGCCCCAGCATTTT. This codes for CATSRGNQPQHF. The full variable domain, rest sourced from reference TRBV15 and TRBJ1-5, is DAMVIQNPRYQVTQFGKPVTLSCSQTLNHNVMYWYQQKSSQAPKLLFHYYDKDFNNEADTPDNFQSRRPNTSFCFLDIRSPGLGDTAMYLCATSRGNQPQHFGDGTRLSIL.

The genes are TRBV5-5 and TRBJ2-7; tentatively, D is TRBD2 (5 bases). The V gene's germline CDR1 is SGHKS and CDR2 YYEKEE (reference sequence). The CDR3 consists of 16 residues. V lost 0 bases and J lost 0, with 13 bases in between. The DNA for the CDR3 is TGTGCCAGCAGCTTGGGCGGGTTACCCCTCTCCTACGAGCAGTACTTC. Translated: CASSLGGLPLSYEQYF.

The V and J genes are TRBV2 and TRBJ1-2; tentative D call: TRBD1 (6 bases). In germline, CDR1 is SNHLY, CDR2 FYNNEI. V lost 4 bases to trimming and J lost 6 bases, with 15 bases between them. CDR3 size: 14 residues. CDR3 residues: CASSVRGAGDGYTF. The CDR3 DNA follows: TGTGCCAGCAGTGTCAGGGGCGCGGGTGATGGCTACACCTTC. Supplemented by reference TRBV2 and TRBJ1-2, the full variable domain reads EPEVTQTPSHQVTQMGQEVILRCVPISNHLYFYWYRQILGQKVEFLVSFYNNEISEKSEIFDDQFSVERPDGSNFTLKIRSTKLEDSAMYFCASSVRGAGDGYTFGSGTRLTVV.

The J gene is TRBJ2-6, the V gene TRBV19; a possible D gene is TRBD1 (5 bases). This CDR3 has 15 residues. The germline V gene has CDR1 LNHDA and CDR2 SQIVND (reference sequence). Trimming removed 3 bases at V and 4 bases at J, with 10 bases between. The CDR3 protein is CASSIPRTGANVLTF. CDR3 sequence (DNA): TGTGCCAGTAGTATCCCCAGGACAGGGGCCAACGTCCTGACTTTC.

The chain carries TRBV19 and TRBJ1-5, with TRBD1 identical over 7 bases. The CDR3 is made up of 13 amino acids. Germline CDR1 is LNHDA and CDR2 is SQIVND (reference sequence). The junction had 4 bases not matched to a gene; V was cut back by 7 bases and J by 4 bases. CDR3 DNA sequence: TGTGCCAGTATTGGGACAGCAAATCAGCCCCAGCATTTT. Amino acid sequence: CASIGTANQPQHF.

CDR3 protein: CAWSVLGSGANVLTF. The CDR3 bases are TGTGCCTGGAGTGTTCTGGGCTCTGGGGCCAACGTCCTGACTTTC. The chain recombines TRBV30 with TRBJ2-6, with D unresolved. Trimming took 0 bases from V and 0 from J, leaving 6 bases between them. The CDR3 length is 15 residues. Germline CDR1 reads GTSNPN; CDR2 reads SVGIG (reference sequence). The full variable domain, with the rest looked up from reference TRBV30 and TRBJ2-6, is SQTIHQWPATLVQPVGSPLSLECTVEGTSNPNLYWYRQAAGRGLQLLFYSVGIGQISSEVPQNLSASRPQDRQFILSSKKLLLSDSGFYLCAWSVLGSGANVLTFGAGSRLTVL.

The V gene is TRBV6-2 or TRBV6-3, the J gene TRBJ1-6, with D unclear. Germline CDR1 is MNHEY and CDR2 is SVGEGT. Trimming removed 1 base at V and 8 bases at J, with 9 bases between. This CDR3 is 14 amino acids long. CDR3 residues: CASSYWTGDSPLHF. CDR3 nucleotides: TGTGCCAGCAGTTACTGGACGGGAGATTCACCCCTCCACTTT.

The V call is TRBV19, the J call TRBJ2-6, with 9 bases that match TRBD1. CDR3 size: 17 residues. The J segment lost 1 base and the V segment lost 8 bases, leaving 9 bases of the junction unmatched. Germline lookup yields CDR1 LNHDA and CDR2 SQIVND (reference sequence). The DNA of the CDR3 is TGTGCCAGTGGTCCGGGACAGGGTTTATCTGGGGCCAACGTCCTGACTTTC. As protein: CASGPGQGLSGANVLTF.